The present entry profiles one T cell receptor (beta chain) with its context. What it binds is not known. From germline, CDR1 is SGHDN and CDR2 FVKESK. Trimming took 4 bases from V and 1 from J; bases not matched to a gene: 6. This CDR3 is built from 17 residues. The data stem from a study of blood T cells in healthy people across ages. Whole-study results and caveats: Without sorted subsets, naive and antigen-experienced compartments could not be conclusively compared.

Then a second PCR, running roughly 7 to 11 cycles, was carried out with a sample-barcoded 5' primer and a J-beta primer mix. TCRdb used MiXCR to reprocess the 5' RACE reads, holding one entry per CDR3 protein. This table holds fewer than 800,000 distinct CDR3 sequences, roughly 25% found once. These data were also filed under a second study, of T cells of mothers and their children.

This TCR was sampled from a boy under 18 in good health. This chain connects TRBV14 to TRBJ2-6; 8 nucleotides align to TRBD1. Sequencing was done on a sample of blood. As DNA, the CDR3 is TGTGCCAGCAGCCGGCAGGGGGCTGTTTCTGGGGCCAACGTCCTGACTTTC. Amino acids: CASSRQGAVSGANVLTF.